This is a list of T cell receptor beta chains from one sample in a study of T cells in Graves' hyperthyroidism and ophthalmopathy. TCRdb independently ran MiXCR on the multiplex PCR reads; one entry per CDR3 protein. The profile covers 400,000 to 550,000 distinct CDR3 sequences, with roughly 24% appearing a single time and approximately 10% taken by the ten largest. The sequencing input was blood. These TCRs come from a woman aged 25 to 45 with Graves' ophthalmopathy. Both conserved end residues are part of each CDR3. Each record gives: J gene, V gene, D gene, clone size, CDR3 protein, CDR3 DNA. A D gene is named only where the DNA matches it firmly. Not all rows give a size; the values are once, few, many and, for expanded clones, a class.

TRBJ1-2 | TRBV24-1 | . | many | CATSDRVVSGYTF | TGTGCCACCAGTGATCGGGTGGTATCTGGCTACACCTTC
TRBJ1-5 | TRBV2 | . | many | CASSENLNSNQPQHF | TGTGCCAGCAGTGAAAACCTGAATAGCAATCAGCCCCAGCATTTT
TRBJ1-1 | TRBV10-3 | . | many | CAISDRGETEAFF | TGTGCCATCAGTGACAGGGGAGAGACTGAAGCTTTCTTT
TRBJ2-7 | TRBV10-3 | . | . | CAISASTYEQYF | TGTGCCATCAGTGCATCCACCTACGAGCAGTACTTC
TRBJ1-5 | TRBV6-2/TRBV6-3 | TRBD1 | many | CASSPQGDLINQPQHF | TGTGCCAGCAGCCCCCAGGGGGATCTTATCAATCAGCCCCAGCATTTT
TRBJ2-2 | TRBV12-3/TRBV12-4 | . | many | CASTDFDTTGELFF | TGTGCCAGCACCGACTTCGACACCACCGGGGAGCTGTTTTTT
TRBJ2-5 | TRBV10-3 | . | few | CATKMGSETQYF | TGTGCCACCAAAATGGGGAGTGAGACCCAGTACTTC
TRBJ2-4 | TRBV2 | . | many | CASAGLAKNIQYF | TGTGCCAGCGCTGGACTAGCCAAAAACATTCAGTACTTC
TRBJ1-5 | TRBV7-8 | . | many | CASSLLSGNQPQHF | TGTGCCAGCAGCTTATTATCCGGGAATCAGCCCCAGCATTTT
TRBJ2-5 | TRBV20-1 | TRBD2 | . | CSAREASGGLGETQYF | TGCAGTGCTAGAGAGGCTAGCGGGGGCCTAGGGGAGACCCAGTACTTC
TRBJ1-5 | TRBV5-5 | . | many | CASSLGPGGNQPQHF | TGTGCCAGCAGCTTGGGTCCGGGTGGCAATCAGCCCCAGCATTTT
TRBJ1-2 | TRBV19 | TRBD1 | . | CASSPGQGEQSYGYTF | TGTGCCAGTTCCCCGGGACAGGGGGAGCAAAGCTATGGCTACACCTTC
TRBJ1-5 | TRBV19 | . | . | CASRKHSNQPQHF | TGTGCCAGTAGGAAACATAGCAATCAGCCCCAGCATTTT
TRBJ1-1 | TRBV28 | . | . | CASSPPGAREAFF | TGTGCCAGCAGTCCCCCGGGGGCGCGGGAAGCTTTCTTT
TRBJ2-2 | TRBV20-1 | . | many | CSAEGAGELFF | TGCAGTGCGGAAGGGGCCGGGGAGCTGTTTTTT
TRBJ1-1 | TRBV12-3/TRBV12-4 | . | few | CASSLKGVAFF | TGTGCCAGCAGTTTGAAGGGGGTAGCTTTCTTT
TRBJ2-5 | TRBV18 | . | . | CASSRQEQAETQYF | TGTGCCAGCTCACGACAGGAACAGGCTGAGACCCAGTACTTC
TRBJ1-5 | TRBV19 | . | many | CASSIDQGTQPQHF | TGTGCCAGTAGTATAGATCAGGGTACGCAGCCCCAGCATTTT
TRBJ2-7 | TRBV25-1 | TRBD1 | . | CASSDSDRDYEQYF | TGTGCCAGCAGTGACTCGGACAGGGATTACGAGCAGTACTTC
TRBJ2-5 | TRBV30 | . | . | CAWSFGQYQYF | TGTGCCTGGAGTTTTGGACAGTACCAGTACTTC
TRBJ1-1 | TRBV27 | TRBD1 | many | CASSTGQGIWNTEAFF | TGTGCCAGCAGTACGGGACAGGGGATATGGAACACTGAAGCTTTCTTT
TRBJ2-5 | TRBV10-3 | . | many | CAISVEDQETQYF | TGTGCCATCAGTGTAGAGGATCAAGAGACCCAGTACTTC
TRBJ2-7 | TRBV6-5 | . | few | CASSYTGGTYEQYF | TGTGCCAGCAGTTATACCGGGGGAACCTACGAGCAGTACTTC
TRBJ1-2 | TRBV10-3 | . | few | CATADVVVPNYGYTF | TGTGCCACCGCGGACGTCGTGGTACCTAACTATGGCTACACCTTC
TRBJ1-2 | TRBV7-8 | . | many | CASNSGGSYGYTF | TGTGCCAGCAATTCCGGGGGATCTTATGGCTACACCTTC
TRBJ1-1 | TRBV6-1 | . | . | CASSPQLSRRDAFF | TGTGCCAGCAGTCCCCAACTAAGTAGACGCGATGCTTTCTTT
TRBJ2-5 | TRBV28 | . | . | CASNERETQYF | TGTGCCAGCAACGAGAGGGAGACCCAGTACTTC
TRBJ2-7 | TRBV4-1 | . | many | CASSQAPGPYEQYF | TGCGCCAGCAGCCAAGCCCCGGGGCCCTACGAGCAGTACTTC
TRBJ2-7 | TRBV25-1 | TRBD1 | . | CASIPDRGAYEQYF | TGTGCCAGCATCCCGGACAGGGGAGCCTACGAGCAGTACTTC
TRBJ1-1 | TRBV11-2 | . | many | CASSFRGYTEAFF | TGTGCCAGCAGCTTTCGGGGGTACACTGAAGCTTTCTTT
TRBJ2-5 | TRBV20-1 | TRBD1 | many | CSARDPRTGEETQYF | TGCAGTGCTAGAGATCCCCGGACAGGGGAAGAGACCCAGTACTTC
TRBJ1-5 | TRBV28 | . | many | CASSFWRLKFGNQPQHF | TGTGCCAGCAGTTTTTGGCGTTTAAAGTTCGGTAATCAGCCCCAGCATTTT
TRBJ1-1 | TRBV20-1 | TRBD1 | many | CSAGTGGGNTEAFF | TGCAGTGCGGGGACAGGGGGCGGGAACACTGAAGCTTTCTTT
TRBJ1-5 | TRBV12-3/TRBV12-4 | . | . | CASSLSQGGNQPQHF | TGTGCCAGCAGTTTAAGCCAGGGTGGCAATCAGCCCCAGCATTTT
TRBJ1-2 | TRBV6-2/TRBV6-3 | . | many | CASSYSQGPGYTF | TGTGCCAGCAGTTACTCTCAAGGGCCCGGCTACACCTTC
TRBJ2-5 | TRBV28 | TRBD2 | once | CASSQTGTTSLQYF | TGTGCCAGCAGCCAAACCGGGACTACTTCCCTCCAGTACTTC
TRBJ2-4 | TRBV6-1 | TRBD1 | few | CASRPPPDRGSIQYF | TGTGCCAGCAGACCACCCCCGGACAGGGGTAGCATTCAGTACTTC
TRBJ2-7 | TRBV18 | . | . | CASSLTGTHSYEQYF | TGTGCCAGCTCACTTACCGGGACACACTCCTACGAGCAGTACTTC
TRBJ1-1 | TRBV6-2/TRBV6-3 | . | many | CASSYSSLRVRNTEAFF | TGTGCCAGCAGTTACTCGAGTTTAAGGGTCCGGAACACTGAAGCTTTCTTT
TRBJ1-3 | TRBV12-3/TRBV12-4 | . | . | CASSLALSGAGNTIYF | TGTGCCAGCAGTTTAGCGCTATCAGGGGCTGGAAACACCATATATTTT
TRBJ1-2 | TRBV19 | . | many | CASSIADRSYGYTF | TGTGCCAGTAGTATAGCCGACAGGAGCTATGGCTACACCTTC
TRBJ2-3 | TRBV20-1 | TRBD2 | many | CSGMKLAGGTDTQYF | TGCAGTGGCATGAAACTAGCGGGGGGCACAGATACGCAGTATTTT
TRBJ1-1 | TRBV19 | TRBD1 | many | CASSIPDRAEAFF | TGTGCCAGTAGTATACCGGACAGGGCAGAAGCTTTCTTT
TRBJ1-2 | TRBV4-3 | . | many | CASSQPQGGGYTF | TGCGCCAGCAGCCAACCCCAGGGTGGAGGCTACACCTTC
TRBJ2-5 | TRBV7-2 | TRBD2 | many | CASSPSSGGGRETQYF | TGTGCCAGCAGCCCGTCTAGCGGGGGGGGCCGAGAGACCCAGTACTTC
TRBJ1-3 | TRBV30 | . | many | CACPSDRSSGNTIYF | TGTGCCTGTCCCTCCGACAGAAGCTCTGGAAACACCATATATTTT
TRBJ1-3 | TRBV7-9 | TRBD1 | many | CASTFQGAGNTIYF | TGTGCCAGCACCTTCCAGGGGGCCGGAAACACCATATATTTT
TRBJ1-2 | TRBV6-1 | TRBD1 | . | CVSSEGTGYGYTF | TGTGTCAGCAGTGAAGGGACAGGGTATGGCTACACCTTC
TRBJ2-7 | TRBV6-2/TRBV6-3 | . | once | CASSLGRGPSSYEQYF | TGTGCCAGCAGTTTAGGGCGGGGTCCAAGCTCCTACGAGCAGTACTTC